This record looks at one T cell receptor beta chain sequence and its context. The target antigen is unknown. The sample belongs to a study of cytomegalovirus exposure and HLA in healthy donors. The CDR3 totals 15 residues. The junction had 6 bases not matched to a gene; V was cut back by 3 bases and J by 2 bases. Germline V lookup: CDR1 LNHDA, CDR2 SQIVND (reference sequence). A multiplex PCR was run with 60 Vbeta primers and 13 Jbeta primers. Measured with immunoSEQ multiplex PCR; TCRdb has only the in-frame clones, and not every one. The table lists about 110,000 clones, roughly 85% of them singletons. Points from the study as a whole: Segments of the TCR beta V type were, in most cases, productive about 87% or about 30% of the time in an earlier analysis. The study recorded over 150 TCR beta chains that were cytomegalovirus-associated. Across donors, sequencing depth was assumed by presence/absence analyses to be roughly uniform.

The V call is TRBV19, the J call TRBJ2-5, with 7 bases that match TRBD1. The sample comprised PBMCs. The sequence derives from a middle-aged woman in good health and CMV-seronegative. This CDR3 is CASSIAVGQQETQYF. CDR3 nucleotide sequence: TGTGCCAGTAGTATTGCAGTGGGACAGCAAGAGACCCAGTACTTC. Full variable domain (outside the CDR3, taken from reference TRBV19 and TRBJ2-5): DGGITQSPKYLFRKEGQNVTLSCEQNLNHDAMYWYRQDPGQGLRLIYYSQIVNDFQKGDIAEGYSVSREKKESFPLTVTSAQKNPTAFYLCASSIAVGQQETQYFGPGTRLLVL.